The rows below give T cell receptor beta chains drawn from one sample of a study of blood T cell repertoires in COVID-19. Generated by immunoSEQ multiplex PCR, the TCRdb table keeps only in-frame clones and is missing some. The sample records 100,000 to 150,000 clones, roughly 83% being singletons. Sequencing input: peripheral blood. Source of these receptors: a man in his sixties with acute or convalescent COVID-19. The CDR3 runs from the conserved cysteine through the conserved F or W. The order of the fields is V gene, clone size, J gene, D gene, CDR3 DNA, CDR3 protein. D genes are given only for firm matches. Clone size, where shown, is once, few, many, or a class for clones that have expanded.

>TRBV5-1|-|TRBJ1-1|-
TGCGCCAGCAGCTCGTTAATGGACATGAACACTGAAGCTTTCTTT
CASSSLMDMNTEAFF
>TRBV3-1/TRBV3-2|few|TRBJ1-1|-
TGTGCCAGCAGCCAGGGGACATTGAGGGCTGAAGCTTTCTTT
CASSQGTLRAEAFF
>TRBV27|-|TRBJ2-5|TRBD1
TGTGCCAGCAGTTTGGGACAGGAGAAAGAGACCCAGTACTTC
CASSLGQEKETQYF
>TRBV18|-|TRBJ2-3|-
TGTGCCAGCTCACCATATGGGGACACCACAGATACGCAGTATTTT
CASSPYGDTTDTQYF
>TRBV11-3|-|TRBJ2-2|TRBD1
TGTGCCAGCAGCCGACGGACAGGGACTAACACCGGGGAGCTGTTTTTT
CASSRRTGTNTGELFF
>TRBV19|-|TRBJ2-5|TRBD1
TGTGCCAGTAGTATGTCCCCGGACAGGTACCAAGAGACCCAGTACTTC
CASSMSPDRYQETQYF
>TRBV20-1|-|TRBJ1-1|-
TGCAGTGCTAGTGCGGTTAACACTGAAGCTTTCTTT
CSASAVNTEAFF
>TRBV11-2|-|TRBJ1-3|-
TGTGCCAGCAGCTTAGCTCGACCAGGGATAGGAAACACCATATATTTT
CASSLARPGIGNTIYF
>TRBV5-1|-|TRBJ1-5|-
TGCGCCAGCAGCTTGGGTGGCAGTCAGCCCCAGCATTTT
CASSLGGSQPQHF
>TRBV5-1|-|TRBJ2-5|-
TGCGCCAGCGGAGGATTGGGGGGCCAAGAGACCCAGTACTTC
CASGGLGGQETQYF
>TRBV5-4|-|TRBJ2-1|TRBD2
TGTGCCAGCAGCCGATACTACAGCGGGACTGAGCAGTTCTTC
CASSRYYSGTEQFF
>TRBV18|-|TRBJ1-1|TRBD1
TGTGCCAGCTCACCCGTAGACAGGGCGAACACTGAAGCTTTCTTT
CASSPVDRANTEAFF
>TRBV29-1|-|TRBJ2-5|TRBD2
TGCAGCCTAATAGCGGGCGAAGCCCAAGAGACCCAGTACTTC
CSLIAGEAQETQYF
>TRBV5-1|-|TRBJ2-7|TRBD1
TGCGCCAGCAGCTTGGAACAGGGGGCTAACGAGCAGTACTTC
CASSLEQGANEQYF
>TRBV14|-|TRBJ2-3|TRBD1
TGTGCCAGCAGCCAAGGGGACAGGACCACAGATACGCAGTATTTT
CASSQGDRTTDTQYF
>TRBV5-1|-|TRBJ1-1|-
TGCGCCAGCAGCCTATCGACAGGTCGAGGAACTGAAGCTTTCTTT
CASSLSTGRGTEAFF
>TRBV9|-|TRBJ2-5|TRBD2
TGTGCCAGCAGCGTAGTTAGCGGGGGGAAAGAGACCCAGTACTTC
CASSVVSGGKETQYF
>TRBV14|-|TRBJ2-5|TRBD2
TGTGCCAGCAGCACGACTAGCGGGAGTGGGGAGACCCAGTACTTC
CASSTTSGSGETQYF
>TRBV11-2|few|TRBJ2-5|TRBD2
TGTGCCAGCAGCGCCGGACTAGCGGAAGAGACCCAGTACTTC
CASSAGLAEETQYF
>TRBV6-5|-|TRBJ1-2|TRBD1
TGTGCCAGCAGCTCCTCGGGACAGGGGGCAGGTGGCTACACCTTC
CASSSSGQGAGGYTF
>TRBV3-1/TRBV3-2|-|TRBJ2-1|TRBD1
TGTGCCAGCAGCCAATGGGGACAGGGTAGGAATGAGCAGTTCTTC
CASSQWGQGRNEQFF
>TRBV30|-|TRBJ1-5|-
TGTGCCTGGAGTGTAGGAGGAAATAACAATCAGCCCCAGCATTTT
CAWSVGGNNNQPQHF
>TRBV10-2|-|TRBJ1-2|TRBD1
TGCGCCAGCAGTGAGTCCGGGACAGGGCACCATGGCTACACCTTC
CASSESGTGHHGYTF
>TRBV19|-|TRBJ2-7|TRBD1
TGTGCCAGTAGACCCGGGACAGGCGACTACGAGCAGTACTTC
CASRPGTGDYEQYF
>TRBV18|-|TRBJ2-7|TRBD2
TGTGCCAGCTCACCCCCTAGCGGGGGGCACTACGAGCAGTACTTC
CASSPPSGGHYEQYF
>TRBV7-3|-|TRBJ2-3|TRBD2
TGTGCCAGCAGCTTAACGGTAGCGGGAGATCCAGATACGCAGTATTTT
CASSLTVAGDPDTQYF
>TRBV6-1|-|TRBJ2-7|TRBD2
TGTGCCAGCAGTGAAGCGGGGCGGGAGGGCTACGAGCAGTACTTC
CASSEAGREGYEQYF
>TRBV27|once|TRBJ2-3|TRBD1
TGTGCCAGCAGCCTGACAGGGCGAAGCACAGATACGCAGTATTTT
CASSLTGRSTDTQYF
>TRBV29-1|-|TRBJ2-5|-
TGCAGCGTTGAAGTAATCGAGCGAGAGACCCAGTACTTC
CSVEVIERETQYF
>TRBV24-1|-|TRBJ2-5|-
TGTGCCACCAGTGATTCGACGGGAGCGGGAGAGACCCAGTACTTC
CATSDSTGAGETQYF
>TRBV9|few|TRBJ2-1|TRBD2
TGTGCCAGCAGCCCACCTAGCGGGGGCCACTACAATGAGCAGTTCTTC
CASSPPSGGHYNEQFF
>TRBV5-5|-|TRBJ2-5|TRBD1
TGTGCCAGCAGCGACAGGGGCCAAGAGACCCAGTACTTC
CASSDRGQETQYF
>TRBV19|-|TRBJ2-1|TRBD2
TGTGCCAGTAGTAAAGACTATAGCGGGAGGGCCCCCAACAATGAGCAGTTCTTC
CASSKDYSGRAPNNEQFF
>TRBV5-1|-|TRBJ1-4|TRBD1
TGCGCCAGCAGCTCGGACAGGGTGGAAGAAAAACTGTTTTTT
CASSSDRVEEKLFF
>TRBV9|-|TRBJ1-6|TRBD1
TGTGCCAGCAGCGAGGGGGGGACAGGCGGAAAGTCACCCCTCCACTTT
CASSEGGTGGKSPLHF
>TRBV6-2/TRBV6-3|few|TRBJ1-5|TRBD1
TGTGCCAGCAGACCTCGATTACAGGGGTCCCAGCCCCAGCATTTT
CASRPRLQGSQPQHF
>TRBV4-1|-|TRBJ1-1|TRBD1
TGCGCCAGCAGCCTAATTCCGGGACAGGGGCCTGAAGCTTTCTTT
CASSLIPGQGPEAFF
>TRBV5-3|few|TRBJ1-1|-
TGTGCCAGAAGCTTGACCCCTCAGGGAAACACTGAAGCTTTCTTT
CARSLTPQGNTEAFF